One and the same sample provided the 22 T cell receptor beta chains below, sequenced in a study of T cells in Graves' hyperthyroidism and ophthalmopathy. Researchers took RNA transcripts and amplified the TCR beta CDR3 regions from them. The study used the HTBI primer set for a first-round RT-PCR of the TCR CDR3. TCRdb reprocessed the multiplex PCR reads with MiXCR, giving one entry per CDR3 protein. This sample carries 400,000 to 500,000 distinct CDR3 sequences, about 13% of them seen once, and the ten largest clones take 5.3%. Sequenced: blood. The receptors originated from a woman under 30 with Graves' hyperthyroidism.

This rearrangement joins TRBV5-1 to TRBJ2-3; no firm D call. Germline V gene sequence: CDR1 SGHRS, CDR2 YFSETQ. Trimming stripped 3 bases from V and 2 bases from J, with 10 bases between. The CDR3 contains 14 residues. Here the CDR3 reads CASSSQGLTDTQYF. CDR3 coding DNA: TGCGCCAGCAGCTCGCAAGGCCTCACAGATACGCAGTATTTT.

This clonotype was seen ten or more times. The chain couples TRBV27 to TRBJ2-7; 8 bases map to TRBD1. V shed 4 bases, J shed 3 bases, and the junction held 2 bases outside the gene matches. Per germline, CDR1 MNHEY and CDR2 SMNVEV (reference sequence). The CDR3 is made up of 13 amino acids. The CDR3 nucleotides read TGTGCCAGCAGTTACAGGGGGAACTACGAGCAGTACTTC. The encoded protein is CASSYRGNYEQYF.

Concerning this clonotype: This is likely a read error, given that the CDR3 carries no conserved phenylalanine or tryptophan at its end. The chain carries TRBV7-3 and TRBJ2-3; TRBD2 agrees at 7 bases. The CDR3 totals 14 residues. CDR1 and CDR2 (germline): SGHTA, FQGTGA. The V gene end was trimmed by 2 bases and the J gene end by 1 base; junction bases not matched to a gene: 0. As DNA, the CDR3 is TGTGCCAGCAGCTTACTAGCGGGCACAGATACGCAGTATCTT. It specifies CASSLLAGTDTQYL.

The chain couples TRBV12-5 to TRBJ1-2, with D hard to call. Trimming removed 1 base from V and 4 bases from J, with 25 bases in between. The CDR3 has 19 residues. The germline V gene encodes CDR1 LGHNT and CDR2 FRNRAP. The CDR3 sequence is CASGLEIRVRTGLTYGYTF. CDR3 DNA: TGTGCTAGTGGTTTGGAGATTCGGGTCCGGACCGGATTAACCTATGGCTACACCTTC.

In this sample, this clonotype turned up many times. The chain links TRBV7-9 to TRBJ2-7; no firm D call. The CDR3 runs to 12 residues. Germline CDR1 and CDR2: SEHNR and FQNEAQ (reference sequence). Trimming removed 5 bases at V and 6 bases at J, with 11 bases between. CDR3 bases: TGTGCCAGCAGCATCGGCGAAGGCGAGCAGTACTTC. It translates to CASSIGEGEQYF. The entire variable domain, with the rest obtained from reference TRBV7-9 and TRBJ2-7, is as follows: DTGVSQNPRHKITKRGQNVTFRCDPISEHNRLYWYRQTLGQGPEFLTYFQNEAQLEKSRLLSDRFSAERPKGSFSTLEIQRTEQGDSAMYLCASSIGEGEQYFGPGTRLTVT.

This clonotype showed up many times. This sequence joins TRBV28 and TRBJ2-3; 8 bases fit TRBD2. Per the germline V gene, CDR1 is MDHEN and CDR2 is SYDVKM. J lost 5 bases, V lost 4 bases, and 11 bases had no gene match. The CDR3 is 16 residues long. This chain's CDR3 is CASSSSGGPAGDTQYF. The CDR3 region has the DNA TGTGCCAGCAGTTCCAGCGGGGGCCCAGCGGGAGATACGCAGTATTTT.

Remarks on this clonotype: A much larger clone differs by one base, so this may be a read error. J is TRBJ2-1 and V is TRBV12-3 or TRBV12-4; possibly TRBD2 for D (5 bases). The assigned J gene may be wrong: the sequence end matches TRBJ2-7 better. There are 15 residues in the CDR3. CDR3 region: CASSPGLGSYNEQYF. CDR3 nucleotides: TGTGCCAGCAGTCCGGGGTTGGGGTCCTACAATGAGCAGTACTTC.

The sample holds many counts of this clonotype. This chain links TRBV9 with TRBJ2-7; weak D call: TRBD2 (7 bases). CDR1 and CDR2 (germline): SGDLS, YYNGEE. This CDR3 is built from 15 residues. Trimming took 4 bases from V and 5 from J, leaving 19 bases between them. The CDR3 loop is CASSLAGAGWDEQYF. The CDR3 coding sequence is TGTGCCAGCAGCCTGGCGGGGGCAGGGTGGGACGAGCAGTACTTC.

This clonotype was counted a few times. The rearrangement links TRBV9 to TRBJ2-7; D may be TRBD1 or TRBD2 (5 bases each). The length of the CDR3 is 14 residues. Germline-derived CDR1 and CDR2 are SGDLS and YYNGEE. V lost 3 bases and J 3 bases, leaving 13 bases between the germline ends. The CDR3 region has the DNA TGTGCCAGCAGCGAAGGGACCACCGTCTACGAGCAGTACTTC. Amino acid sequence: CASSEGTTVYEQYF.

This clonotype was detected ten times or more. The chain is built from TRBV5-8 and TRBJ2-7; 11 nucleotides align to TRBD2. CDR1 is SGHTS, CDR2 YDEGEE, per germline. There are 15 residues in the CDR3. The V gene end was trimmed by 4 bases and the J gene end by 3 bases; junction bases not matched to a gene: 6. The CDR3, as DNA: TGTGCCAGCAGCATAGGGGGGACTAGCGGCTACGAGCAGTACTTC. Protein product: CASSIGGTSGYEQYF.

This clonotype appeared many times. The genes are TRBV6-1 and TRBJ2-3, with D possibly TRBD2 on 6 matching bases. Trimming pared 6 bases from V and 4 bases from J, leaving 14 bases between. The CDR3 loop spans 14 amino acids. Germline V gives CDR1 MNHNS, CDR2 SASEGT. The chain's CDR3 is CASRVTSDPDTQYF. The CDR3 DNA sequence: TGTGCCAGCAGGGTGACTAGTGATCCAGATACGCAGTATTTT.

The rearrangement joins TRBV7-4 to TRBJ2-3, with TRBD1 as a possible D gene (6 bases). V shed 5 bases and J shed 3 bases, with 15 bases lying between them. Germline CDR1 is SGHVT and CDR2 is SQSDAQ. CDR3 size: 15 residues. Here the CDR3 DNA reads TGTGCCAGCAGCGTAGTCGGACAGAGGACAGATACGCAGTATTTT. Amino acids: CASSVVGQRTDTQYF.

This clonotype has a count of ten or more. The V gene is TRBV28, the J gene TRBJ2-4; D perhaps matches TRBD2 (5 bases). Germline assignment: CDR1 MDHEN and CDR2 SYDVKM. CDR3 length equals 18 residues. The V end was cut by 2 bases, the J end by 2 bases, with 19 bases between. CDR3 DNA: TGTGCCAGCAGTTTACCGAATCTTCGCAGAGGGACCAAAAACATTCAGTACTTC. Translating gives CASSLPNLRRGTKNIQYF. The full variable domain, completed using reference TRBV28 and TRBJ2-4, is DVKVTQSSRYLVKRTGEKVFLECVQDMDHENMFWYRQDPGLGLRLIYFSYDVKMKEKGDIPEGYSVSREKKERFSLILESASTNQTSMYLCASSLPNLRRGTKNIQYFGAGTRLSVL.

V is TRBV10-1 and J is TRBJ2-7, with 13 bases that match TRBD2. The V gene end was trimmed by 5 bases and the J gene end by 1 base; junction bases not matched to a gene: 11. Germline CDR1 and CDR2: WNHNN and SYGVQD (reference sequence). This CDR3 is built from 18 residues. The CDR3 sequence is CASSPTLSTSGRSYEQYF. In nucleotides, the CDR3 is TGCGCCAGCAGTCCCACGCTATCGACTAGCGGGAGGTCCTACGAGCAGTACTTC.

This clonotype was observed a few times. The genes are TRBV4-2 and TRBJ2-2; TRBD2 aligns across 12 bases. V shed 1 base, J shed 5 bases, and the junction held 2 bases outside the gene matches. Germline lookup yields CDR1 LGHNA and CDR2 YNFKEQ. CDR3 length: 16 amino acids. The CDR3 nucleotides are TGTGCCAGCAGCCAAGGAGGACTAGCGGGAACCGGGGAGCTGTTTTTT. It codes for CASSQGGLAGTGELFF.

The CDR3 is CASSPRGGSGSGTGELFF. Here the CDR3 DNA reads TGCGCCAGCAGCCCCCGTGGGGGTAGCGGGAGCGGTACCGGGGAGCTGTTTTTT. The chain has TRBV4-1 and TRBJ2-2, with 9 bases matching TRBD2. V lost 4 bases, J lost 5 bases, and 14 bases stayed unmatched. This CDR3 has 18 residues. The germline gives CDR1 MGHRA, CDR2 YSYEKL.

This clonotype has only a few counts. The chain employs TRBV30 and TRBJ1-4, with D perhaps matching TRBD1 (5 bases). Trimming took 4 bases from V and 5 from J, leaving 23 bases between them. The germline V gene has CDR1 GTSNPN and CDR2 SVGIG (reference sequence). CDR3 length equals 17 residues. Here the CDR3 DNA reads TGTGCCTGGAATACCGGGACGGCCGTGTCTATCAATGAAAAACTGTTTTTT. Translation gives CAWNTGTAVSINEKLFF.

This clonotype has a handful of counts. The rearrangement links TRBV7-8 to TRBJ2-3, with TRBD2 matching over 9 bases. The ends lost 6 bases at V and 2 bases at J; junction bases unmatched: 6. The germline gives CDR1 SGHVS, CDR2 FQNEAQ. The CDR3 contains 15 residues. The CDR3: CASRIAGADTDTQYF. DNA of the CDR3: TGTGCCAGCAGAATAGCGGGGGCTGACACAGATACGCAGTATTTT.

In this sample, this clonotype turned up a few times. This chain links TRBV15 with TRBJ1-4, with 7 bases identical to TRBD1. Germline V gives CDR1 LNHNV, CDR2 YYDKDF (reference sequence). V shed 0 bases and J 1 base; nucleotides not matched to a gene: 5. The CDR3 is made up of 17 amino acids. The CDR3 nucleotides read TGTGCCACCAGCAGAGACCGTAGACAGGGAACTAATGAAAAACTGTTTTTT. Protein product: CATSRDRRQGTNEKLFF.

Written as DNA, the CDR3 is TGTGCCAGCTCGACGGGCCCCCACGAGCAGTACTTC. Its translation is CASSTGPHEQYF. The J gene is TRBJ2-7, the V gene TRBV25-1; D is unresolved. The CDR3 is 12 residues long. Trimming removed 8 bases at V and 5 bases at J, with 13 bases between. CDR1 MGHDK and CDR2 SYGVNS come from the germline V gene.

This clonotype was observed a few times. V and J are TRBV20-1 and TRBJ2-1; TRBD2 might be the D (6 bases). Germline loops: CDR1 DFQATT, CDR2 SNEGSKA (reference sequence). The CDR3 length is 14 residues. V lost 3 bases to trimming and J lost 4 bases, with 13 bases between them. The CDR3 region is CSASSLAFYNEQFF. DNA for the CDR3: TGCAGTGCTAGTTCACTAGCCTTTTACAATGAGCAGTTCTTC.

The chain couples TRBV9 to TRBJ2-5, with D possibly called TRBD1 or TRBD2 (6 bases each). The CDR3 has 14 residues. Germline-derived CDR1 and CDR2 are SGDLS and YYNGEE. Trimming left V 4 bases short and J 4 bases short, with 14 bases between. The DNA for the CDR3 is TGTGCCAGCAGCTCAACCGGGGGCATAGAGACCCAGTACTTC. Translated, it gives CASSSTGGIETQYF.